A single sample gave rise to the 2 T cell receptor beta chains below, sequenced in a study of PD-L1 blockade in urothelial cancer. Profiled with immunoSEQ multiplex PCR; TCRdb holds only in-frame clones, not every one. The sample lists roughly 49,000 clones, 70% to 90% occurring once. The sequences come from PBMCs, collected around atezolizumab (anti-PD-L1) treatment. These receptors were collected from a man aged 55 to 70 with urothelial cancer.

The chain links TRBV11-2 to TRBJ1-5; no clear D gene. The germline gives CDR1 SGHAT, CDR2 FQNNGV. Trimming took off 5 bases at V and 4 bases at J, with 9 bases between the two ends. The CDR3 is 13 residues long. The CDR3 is CASSLSENQPQHF. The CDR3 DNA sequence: TGTGCCAGCAGCCTCAGTGAAAATCAGCCCCAGCATTTT.

CDR3 DNA sequence: TGTGCCAGCAGCTTACAAGTGGCGGGTGGCAATCAGCCCCAGCATTTT. This codes for CASSLQVAGGNQPQHF. The chain uses TRBV7-8 and TRBJ1-5; D unresolved. In germline, CDR1 is SGHVS, CDR2 FQNEAQ. V shed 2 bases and J shed 2 bases, with 13 bases lying between them. The CDR3 covers 16 residues.